This T cell receptor beta chain derives from a study of identical twins. General study findings and limits: The degree of excess twin sharing was weaker in beta out-of-frame sequences. Conclusions were based on cross-sectional statistical analysis, without following the same donors.

This clonotype came up a few times. Its matching antigen is unknown. J lost 5 bases, V lost 2 bases, and 9 bases had no gene match. Germline values: CDR1 MGHDK, CDR2 SYGVNS. CDR3 length: 16 amino acids. TCRdb passed the 5' RACE reads through MiXCR, listing each CDR3 protein once. Here the sample spans roughly 1.6 million distinct CDR3 sequences, under 35% being singletons. The chain combines TRBV25-1 with TRBJ2-1, with 7 bases identical to TRBD2. Source material: cord blood. This receptor was obtained from a newborn girl in good health. The CDR3 DNA follows: TGTGCCAGCAGTGAACTCGGCGGGGGTCTACACAATGAGCAGTTCTTC. Its protein product is CASSELGGGLHNEQFF. Filled out from reference TRBV25-1 and TRBJ2-1, the complete variable domain reads EADIYQTPRYLVIGTGKKITLECSQTMGHDKMYWYQQDPGMELHLIHYSYGVNSTEKGDLSSESTVSRIRTEHFPLTLESARPSHTSQYLCASSELGGGLHNEQFFGPGTRLTVL.